These 25 T cell receptor beta chains originate from one sample sequenced in a study of control samples from healthy donors and cancer patients. TCRdb's copy holds only in-frame clones and misses some; the assay was immunoSEQ multiplex PCR. The table has about 180,000 clones, almost 90% seen once; the top ten hold approximately 1.5%. Specimen: blood. The source of these receptors is a woman aged 45 to 65 in good health.

This chain links TRBV6-5 with TRBJ2-7; D perhaps matches TRBD2 (6 bases). The germline gives CDR1 MNHEY, CDR2 SVGAGI. V shed 6 bases and J shed 0 bases, with 15 bases lying between them. The CDR3 consists of 15 residues. The CDR3 is CASSLAGRSSYEQYF. In nucleotides, the CDR3 is TGTGCCAGCAGCTTGGCGGGGCGGAGCTCCTACGAGCAGTACTTC.

In DNA form, the CDR3 reads TGTGCCATCCGGGACAGCACAGATACGCAGTATTTT. Its translation is CAIRDSTDTQYF. This chain connects TRBV24-1 to TRBJ2-3; D is possibly TRBD1 or TRBD2 (5 bases each). Per germline, CDR1 KGHDR and CDR2 SFDVKD. The length of the CDR3 is 12 residues. The V end lost 11 bases, the J end lost 0 bases, and 8 bases lay between the germline ends.

CDR3 in DNA: TGTGCCAGCAGTTTAGGGTTAGGGGAGCTGTTTTTT. Translation: CASSLGLGELFF. The chain joins TRBV12-3 or TRBV12-4 to TRBJ2-2; D unclear. V dropped 1 base and J dropped 8 bases, with 5 bases sitting between them. The CDR3 runs to 12 residues.

The chain couples TRBV4-1 to TRBJ1-1; 11 nucleotides align to TRBD1. The CDR3 loop spans 16 amino acids. CDR1 is MGHRA and CDR2 is YSYEKL in the germline V gene. The V and J ends lost 6 bases and 3 bases, in that order; junction bases with no gene match: 9. DNA for the CDR3: TGCGCCAGCAGTCCCAGGACAGGGGGCGTCGACACTGAAGCTTTCTTT. It translates to CASSPRTGGVDTEAFF.

V and J are TRBV19 and TRBJ2-7, with a tentative D call TRBD1 (5 bases). With 11 bases removed from V and 2 bases from J, the gap between germline ends came to 13 bases. This CDR3 spans 12 amino acids. Per germline, CDR1 LNHDA and CDR2 SQIVND (reference sequence). The CDR3 region has the DNA TGTGCCCCCTGGGCAGGGACCTACGAGCAGTACTTC. Its protein product is CAPWAGTYEQYF.

This clone came up once. J is TRBJ2-1 and V is TRBV28; 14 bases line up with TRBD2. Germline V gives CDR1 MDHEN, CDR2 SYDVKM. The CDR3 has 17 amino acids. V trimming: 5 bases; J trimming: 6 bases; junction bases outside the gene matches: 9. The DNA for the CDR3 is TGTGCCAGCAGTCCCCGACTAGCGGGAGGGCCGGGCAATGAGCAGTTCTTC. As protein: CASSPRLAGGPGNEQFF.

In this sample, this clone turned up a few times. The V gene is TRBV24-1, the J gene TRBJ1-2, with 7 bases identical to TRBD1. The V gene end was trimmed by 4 bases and the J gene end by 6 bases; junction bases not matched to a gene: 4. The CDR3 spans 13 residues. In germline, CDR1 is KGHDR, CDR2 SFDVKD. The CDR3 sequence: CATSERQGDGYTF. Here the CDR3 DNA reads TGTGCCACCAGTGAGCGACAGGGTGATGGCTACACCTTC.

The V and J genes are TRBV5-1 and TRBJ1-1, with D perhaps matching TRBD1 (6 bases). This CDR3 has 15 amino acids. V was cut by 0 bases and J by 5 bases, with 14 bases left in between. CDR1 and CDR2 (germline): SGHRS, YFSETQ. The CDR3 spells CASSLAQTGSTEAFF. The CDR3 nucleotides are TGCGCCAGCAGCTTGGCCCAAACAGGGAGTACTGAAGCTTTCTTT.

V is TRBV9 and J is TRBJ2-3; a possible D gene is TRBD1 (6 bases). Germline V lookup: CDR1 SGDLS, CDR2 YYNGEE. The CDR3 extends over 16 amino acids. V was shortened by 4 bases and J by 0 bases, with 15 bases between the two germline ends. CDR3: CASSTRQASSTDTQYF. The CDR3 nucleotides are TGTGCCAGCAGCACCCGACAGGCTTCTAGCACAGATACGCAGTATTTT. The entire variable domain, with the rest obtained from reference TRBV9 and TRBJ2-3, is as follows: DSGVTQTPKHLITATGQRVTLRCSPRSGDLSVYWYQQSLDQGLQFLIQYYNGEERAKGNILERFSAQQFPDLHSELNLSSLELGDSALYFCASSTRQASSTDTQYFGPGTRLTVL.

The chain recombines TRBV19 with TRBJ2-2, with D perhaps TRBD2 (5 bases). V lost 7 bases, J lost 5 bases, and 17 bases lay in between. This CDR3 comprises 15 residues. Germline lookup yields CDR1 LNHDA and CDR2 SQIVND (reference sequence). In nucleotides, the CDR3 is TGTGCCAGTACCCTCCCGGGGAAAACAACCGGGGAGCTGTTTTTT. This gives the protein CASTLPGKTTGELFF.

The chain employs TRBV3-1 (or the pseudogene TRBV3-2) and TRBJ2-1; 10 positions match TRBD2. The CDR3 is 15 residues long. V gave up 4 bases and J gave up 8 bases; unmatched junction bases: 8. Germline V gene sequence: CDR1 LGHDT, CDR2 YNNKEL (reference sequence). For the CDR3, the DNA is TGTGCCAGCAGCCGCCTAGCGGGAGCACTCGATGAGCAGTTCTTC. Translation gives CASSRLAGALDEQFF.

This rearrangement joins TRBV7-2 to TRBJ1-5; D is possibly TRBD1 (5 bases). Germline assignment: CDR1 SGHTA and CDR2 FQGNSA. The CDR3 runs to 15 residues. Trimming removed 5 bases from V and 2 bases from J, with 13 bases in between. This chain's CDR3 is CASSPFGGGNQPQHF. CDR3 coding DNA: TGTGCCAGCAGCCCATTTGGGGGAGGCAATCAGCCCCAGCATTTT.

The V and J genes are TRBV12-3 or TRBV12-4 and TRBJ1-1; D remains unclear. The V end lost 1 base, the J end lost 11 bases, and 14 bases lay between the germline ends. The CDR3 loop spans 13 amino acids. The DNA for the CDR3 is TGTGCCAGCAGTTTAGTGATCGGGAGTCGCGCTTTCTTT. This translates into CASSLVIGSRAFF.

V is TRBV5-4 and J is TRBJ1-1; D not resolved. CDR3 size: 16 residues. The ends were cut back, 4 bases at V and 0 bases at J, with 16 bases in the middle. Germline CDR1 and CDR2: SGHNT and YYREEE (reference sequence). CDR3 nucleotide sequence: TGTGCCAGCAGCCGTGTCCGGGGAGCCCTGAACACTGAAGCTTTCTTT. Its translation is CASSRVRGALNTEAFF.

The V gene is TRBV19, the J gene TRBJ1-2, with TRBD1 identical over 8 bases. Germline CDR1 and CDR2: LNHDA and SQIVND (reference sequence). The ends lost 6 bases at V and 4 bases at J; junction bases unmatched: 7. There are 14 residues in the CDR3. CDR3 protein: CASSRWGQAYGYTF. In DNA form, the CDR3 reads TGTGCCAGTAGCAGATGGGGACAGGCCTATGGCTACACCTTC.

A remark on this clone: This same CDR3 is encoded by further DNA sequences in the sample. The V and J genes are TRBV9 and TRBJ2-1, with 9 bases fitting TRBD2. Trimming cost V 0 bases and J 6 bases; bases outside gene matches: 4. CDR1 is SGDLS and CDR2 is YYNGEE in the germline V gene. This CDR3 region has 15 residues. Written as DNA, the CDR3 is TGTGCCAGCAGCGTAGGGGCGGGGGGGGCCAATGAGCAGTTCTTC. Translated, it gives CASSVGAGGANEQFF.

The rearrangement links TRBV5-1 to TRBJ2-5; D ambiguous. The CDR3 length is 15 residues. Germline lookup yields CDR1 SGHRS and CDR2 YFSETQ. Trimming shortened V by 0 bases and J by 0 bases, and 9 bases separated the two germline ends. The CDR3 here is CASSLASVYQETQYF. CDR3 in DNA: TGCGCCAGCAGCTTGGCCTCGGTGTACCAAGAGACCCAGTACTTC.

The V and J genes are TRBV28 and TRBJ1-1, with D perhaps matching TRBD1 (6 bases). CDR1 and CDR2 (germline): MDHEN, SYDVKM. V was trimmed by 7 bases and J by 3 bases, leaving 15 bases between them. This CDR3 spans 14 amino acids. The CDR3, as DNA: TGTGCCAGCAATGGAGGGGGGGTAGACACTGAAGCTTTCTTT. Its protein is CASNGGGVDTEAFF.

The genes are TRBV10-3 and TRBJ1-2; no clear D gene. The germline V gene encodes CDR1 ENHRY and CDR2 SYGVKD. The germline V and J ends were trimmed by 4 bases and 3 bases, with 6 bases remaining between them. This CDR3 comprises 12 residues. The CDR3 region is CAISGRYYGYTF. CDR3 coding DNA: TGTGCCATCAGTGGGCGTTACTATGGCTACACCTTC.

J is TRBJ2-7 and V is TRBV9, with D maybe TRBD2 (6 bases). The CDR3 consists of 16 residues. The germline CDR1 and CDR2 sequences are SGDLS and YYNGEE. Trimming took 0 bases from V and 8 from J, leaving 21 bases between them. For the CDR3, the DNA is TGTGCCAGCAGCGTAGAGGTGGCGAGCGGGCTCGGACAGCAGTACTTC. Translated: CASSVEVASGLGQQYF.

The V gene is TRBV19, the J gene TRBJ2-2, with D possibly TRBD1 on 6 matching bases. This CDR3 comprises 15 residues. Germline CDR1 reads LNHDA; CDR2 reads SQIVND (reference sequence). V lost 6 bases, J lost 0 bases, and 11 bases lay in between. The CDR3 region is CASRRGTSNTGELFF. CDR3 sequence (DNA): TGTGCCAGTAGGAGGGGGACATCGAACACCGGGGAGCTGTTTTTT.

V is TRBV3-1 (or the pseudogene TRBV3-2) and J is TRBJ2-1; unclear D gene. Germline lookup yields CDR1 LGHDT and CDR2 YNNKEL (reference sequence). The CDR3 runs to 12 residues. V lost 2 bases, J lost 6 bases, and 5 bases lay in between. Here the CDR3 reads CASSQLINEQFF. The CDR3 region has the DNA TGTGCCAGCAGCCAATTAATCAATGAGCAGTTCTTC.

In regard to this clone: A junction end diverges from the germline sequence, so it may reflect a read error. The chain links TRBV7-7 to TRBJ1-1; no reliable D call. The length of the CDR3 is 13 residues. Germline V gene lookup returns CDR1 SSHAT and CDR2 FNYEAQ (reference sequence). CDR3 residues: CASSLGPGSEAFF. Written as DNA, the CDR3 is TGTGCTAGCAGCTTAGGACCGGGAAGTGAAGCTTTCTTT.

V and J are TRBV10-3 and TRBJ1-2, with 7 bases lining up with TRBD1. V shed 6 bases, J shed 2 bases, and the junction held 9 bases outside the gene matches. From germline, CDR1 is ENHRY and CDR2 SYGVKD. CDR3 length: 15 residues. CDR3 sequence reads: CAISYKGGANYGYTF. The CDR3 region has the DNA TGTGCCATCAGCTATAAAGGGGGCGCGAACTATGGCTACACCTTC.

This rearrangement joins TRBV19 to TRBJ2-3; 8 bases fit TRBD1. Germline trimming cut 10 bases from V and 1 base from J; bases unmatched to any gene: 7. The germline V gene has CDR1 LNHDA and CDR2 SQIVND (reference sequence). This CDR3 has 14 residues. CDR3 protein: CATSDRGGTDTQYF. The DNA of the CDR3 is TGTGCCACTTCCGACAGGGGAGGCACAGATACGCAGTATTTT.